Below, 21 T cell receptor beta chains from the same sample are listed, as sequenced in a study of cytomegalovirus exposure and HLA in healthy donors. Primers for the PCR totalled 60 Vbeta and 13 Jbeta. Profiled with immunoSEQ multiplex PCR; TCRdb holds only in-frame clones, not every one. The sample contains under 200,000 clones, around 82% of which appear only once. The material sequenced was PBMCs. Receptor source: a man aged 35-49 years in good health and CMV-seronegative.

This clone has a single count. The chain joins TRBV6-5 to TRBJ1-2; 8 bases map to TRBD1. V lost 3 bases, J lost 8 bases, and 8 bases stayed unmatched. Germline V lookup: CDR1 MNHEY, CDR2 SVGAGI. The CDR3 sequence is 14 residues long. CDR3 DNA sequence: TGTGCCAGCAGTTATCTCCAGGGGGCCGAAGGCTACACCTTC. Protein sequence: CASSYLQGAEGYTF.

This clone was observed once. This chain uses TRBV7-7 with TRBJ2-7; D remains ambiguous. The CDR3 has 14 residues. The V end lost 0 bases, the J end lost 2 bases, and 8 bases lay between the germline ends. CDR1 is SSHAT, CDR2 FNYEAQ, per germline (reference sequence). For the CDR3, the DNA is TGTGCCAGCAGCTTAGCGACGGGTGCCTACGAGCAGTACTTC. This translates into CASSLATGAYEQYF.

This chain joins TRBV29-1 and TRBJ2-1; TRBD1 matches at 9 bases. CDR3 length: 13 residues. Losses at the gene ends were 4 bases for V and 7 bases for J; bases not matched to a gene: 5. Germline-derived CDR1 and CDR2 are SQVTM and ANQGSEA. This CDR3 is CSVGTGVQNEQFF. The CDR3 DNA follows: TGCAGCGTTGGGACAGGGGTTCAAAATGAGCAGTTCTTC.

The chain is built from TRBV5-1 and TRBJ1-1; perhaps TRBD1 as D (6 bases). The V end lost 2 bases, the J end lost 6 bases, and 14 bases lay between the germline ends. The CDR3 is made up of 14 amino acids. Germline values: CDR1 SGHRS, CDR2 YFSETQ. Here the CDR3 DNA reads TGCGCCAGCAGCTTAGGACAGCCCTCCGCTGAAGCTTTCTTT. Translation: CASSLGQPSAEAFF.

The CDR3 bases are TGCAGCGTTGACTCCCGGACTAGCGGGATTGTAGCAGATACGCAGTATTTT. Translating gives CSVDSRTSGIVADTQYF. This sequence joins TRBV29-1 and TRBJ2-3, with 12 bases fitting TRBD2. CDR1 is SQVTM, CDR2 ANQGSEA, per germline. The V segment lost 3 bases and the J segment 4 bases; nucleotides outside the gene matches: 11. The CDR3 totals 17 residues.

The rearrangement joins TRBV9 to TRBJ2-2, with 7 bases identical to TRBD2. CDR3 length equals 14 residues. V lost 0 bases and J lost 5; bases outside the gene matches: 1. Germline V gene data show CDR1 as SGDLS and CDR2 as YYNGEE. The CDR3 is CASSVGGGTGELFF. The CDR3 nucleotides are TGTGCCAGCAGCGTAGGGGGGGGGACCGGGGAGCTGTTTTTT.

The gene calls are TRBV4-3 and TRBJ2-1, with 8 bases fitting TRBD2. The V segment lost 0 bases and the J segment 8 bases; nucleotides outside the gene matches: 9. Per germline, CDR1 LGHNA and CDR2 YSLEER. This CDR3 spans 16 amino acids. The CDR3 DNA reads as TGCGCCAGCAGCCAAGATCCCGGGGGGGCTCAAGATGAGCAGTTCTTC. Protein sequence: CASSQDPGGAQDEQFF.

A few counts support this clone. This sequence joins TRBV6-1 and TRBJ2-5; 9 bases are a match to TRBD1. The CDR3 extends over 15 amino acids. In germline, CDR1 is MNHNS, CDR2 SASEGT. V gave up 5 bases and J gave up 2 bases; unmatched junction bases: 6. The DNA of the CDR3 is TGTGCCAGCAGTATCGGGACAGGGAGTCAAGAGACCCAGTACTTC. Its translation: CASSIGTGSQETQYF.

J is TRBJ2-6 and V is TRBV7-2; TRBD2 matches at 7 bases. The CDR3 totals 16 residues. Trimming at V came to 2 bases and at J to 2 bases, leaving 3 bases not matched to a gene. Per germline, CDR1 SGHTA and CDR2 FQGNSA. The CDR3 protein is CASSLSGTTGANVLTF. Written as DNA, the CDR3 is TGTGCCAGCAGCTTATCAGGGACTACTGGGGCCAACGTCCTGACTTTC.

V is TRBV30 and J is TRBJ1-4; 7 positions agree with TRBD1. The germline gives CDR1 GTSNPN, CDR2 SVGIG (reference sequence). The CDR3 is made up of 13 amino acids. V lost 3 bases, J lost 5 bases, and 3 bases stayed unmatched. The CDR3 loop reads CAWRGTENEKLFF. The DNA of the CDR3 is TGTGCCTGGAGAGGGACAGAGAATGAAAAACTGTTTTTT.

The V call is TRBV4-3, the J call TRBJ1-5, with 9 bases identical to TRBD1. Germline V gives CDR1 LGHNA, CDR2 YSLEER. The V segment lost 3 bases and the J segment 5 bases; nucleotides outside the gene matches: 17. CDR3 length: 19 amino acids. The CDR3 loop reads CASSQHAAPGTGFYQPQHF. In DNA, the CDR3 is TGCGCCAGCAGCCAGCACGCGGCCCCCGGGACAGGGTTCTATCAGCCCCAGCATTTT.

The J gene is TRBJ1-1, the V gene TRBV2; D gene unclear. CDR3 length equals 11 residues. V shed 5 bases and J shed 5 bases, with 6 bases lying between them. Germline V lookup: CDR1 SNHLY, CDR2 FYNNEI. The CDR3 DNA reads as TGTGCCAGCAGTCGAGATACTGAAGCTTTCTTT. The encoded protein is CASSRDTEAFF.

V gene TRBV4-1 combines with J gene TRBJ2-5; D perhaps matches TRBD1 (6 bases). Trimming removed 3 bases at V and 2 bases at J, with 13 bases between. Looked up from germline, CDR1 is MGHRA and CDR2 is YSYEKL. The CDR3 covers 15 residues. For the CDR3, the DNA is TGCGCCAGCAGCCACGCAGGACAGAGACAAGAGACCCAGTACTTC. The encoded protein is CASSHAGQRQETQYF.

This chain uses TRBV7-9 with TRBJ2-6; 7 bases are a match to TRBD1. The CDR3 covers 17 residues. The germline V gene encodes CDR1 SEHNR and CDR2 FQNEAQ (reference sequence). Losses at the gene ends were 5 bases for V and 4 bases for J; bases not matched to a gene: 11. This CDR3 reads CASSPWDRGIGANVLTF. CDR3 DNA: TGTGCCAGCAGCCCCTGGGACAGAGGAATAGGGGCCAACGTCCTGACTTTC.

Turning to this clone: The sample holds other DNA sequences that translate to the same CDR3. The chain has TRBV5-1 and TRBJ1-5, with TRBD1 identical over 9 bases. The V gene's germline CDR1 is SGHRS and CDR2 YFSETQ. Trimming cost V 0 bases and J 4 bases; bases outside gene matches: 2. The CDR3 spans 15 residues. The CDR3 protein is CASSLGQGGNQPQHF. Written as DNA, the CDR3 is TGCGCCAGCAGCTTGGGACAGGGGGGAAATCAGCCCCAGCATTTT.

This clone was observed a handful of times. The V gene is TRBV7-9, the J gene TRBJ1-1; the D is unclear. Germline V CDR1 and CDR2: SEHNR, FQNEAQ (reference sequence). The CDR3 has 13 amino acids. V was shortened by 5 bases and J by 3 bases, with 10 bases between the two germline ends. The CDR3 is CASSDRDDTEAFF. For the CDR3, the DNA is TGTGCCAGCAGCGATCGGGATGACACTGAAGCTTTCTTT.

The chain carries TRBV19 and TRBJ2-1; TRBD2 might be the D (5 bases). The V end was cut by 2 bases, the J end by 4 bases, with 12 bases between. Germline values: CDR1 LNHDA, CDR2 SQIVND (reference sequence). The CDR3 loop spans 15 amino acids. This chain's CDR3 is CASSINLAGYNEQFF. CDR3 nucleotides: TGTGCCAGTAGTATAAATCTAGCTGGTTACAATGAGCAGTTCTTC. Variable domain in full (rest from reference TRBV19 and TRBJ2-1): DGGITQSPKYLFRKEGQNVTLSCEQNLNHDAMYWYRQDPGQGLRLIYYSQIVNDFQKGDIAEGYSVSREKKESFPLTVTSAQKNPTAFYLCASSINLAGYNEQFFGPGTRLTVL.

The gene calls are TRBV18 and TRBJ1-2; 7 bases fit TRBD1. This CDR3 is built from 13 residues. V trimming: 2 bases; J trimming: 8 bases; junction bases outside the gene matches: 5. Looked up from germline, CDR1 is KGHSH and CDR2 is LQKENI. This CDR3 is CASSPDREAGYTF. The CDR3, as DNA: TGTGCCAGCTCACCAGACAGGGAGGCGGGCTACACCTTC.

The chain uses TRBV7-9 and TRBJ2-7, with a tentative D call TRBD1 (7 bases). V was clipped by 5 bases and J by 7 bases, with 18 bases between them. The CDR3 covers 14 residues. The germline V gene encodes CDR1 SEHNR and CDR2 FQNEAQ (reference sequence). The CDR3 sequence is CASSRPGQSGEQYF. CDR3 nucleotide sequence: TGTGCCAGCAGCCGCCCGGGACAGAGCGGGGAGCAGTACTTC. Variable domain in full (rest from reference TRBV7-9 and TRBJ2-7): DTGVSQNPRHKITKRGQNVTFRCDPISEHNRLYWYRQTLGQGPEFLTYFQNEAQLEKSRLLSDRFSAERPKGSFSTLEIQRTEQGDSAMYLCASSRPGQSGEQYFGPGTRLTVT.

This clone was observed once. V usage is TRBV19 and J usage is TRBJ2-1; 8 bases line up with TRBD2. The junction had 8 bases not matched to a gene; V was cut back by 3 bases and J by 1 base. The CDR3 runs 17 residues. The germline CDR1 and CDR2 sequences are LNHDA and SQIVND (reference sequence). This CDR3 reads CASSIRLSSGSYNEQFF. The CDR3 nucleotides read TGTGCCAGTAGTATTAGGCTGTCTAGCGGGTCCTACAATGAGCAGTTCTTC.

This rearrangement joins TRBV19 to TRBJ2-1; D is possibly TRBD2 (5 bases). Looked up from germline, CDR1 is LNHDA and CDR2 is SQIVND (reference sequence). V was shortened by 7 bases and J by 3 bases, with 16 bases between the two germline ends. There are 15 residues in the CDR3. The CDR3 region is CASKPPSGFYNEQFF. For the CDR3, the DNA is TGTGCCAGTAAACCACCTTCGGGGTTCTACAATGAGCAGTTCTTC.